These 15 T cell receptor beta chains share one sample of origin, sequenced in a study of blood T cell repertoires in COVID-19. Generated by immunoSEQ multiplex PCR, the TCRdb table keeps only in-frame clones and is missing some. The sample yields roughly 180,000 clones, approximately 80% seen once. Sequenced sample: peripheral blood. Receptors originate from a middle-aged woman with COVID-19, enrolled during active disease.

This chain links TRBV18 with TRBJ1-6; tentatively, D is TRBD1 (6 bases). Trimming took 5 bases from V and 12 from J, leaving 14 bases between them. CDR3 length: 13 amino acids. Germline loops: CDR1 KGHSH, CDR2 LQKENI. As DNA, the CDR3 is TGTGCCAGCTCAGCCCAACAGGGAGAACCCCTCCACTTT. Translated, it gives CASSAQQGEPLHF.

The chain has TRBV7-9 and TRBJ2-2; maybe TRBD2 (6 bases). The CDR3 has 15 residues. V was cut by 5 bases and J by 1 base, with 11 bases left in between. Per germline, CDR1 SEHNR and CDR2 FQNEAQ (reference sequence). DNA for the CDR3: TGTGCCAGCAGCATTAGCGGCCAGAACACCGGGGAGCTGTTTTTT. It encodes CASSISGQNTGELFF. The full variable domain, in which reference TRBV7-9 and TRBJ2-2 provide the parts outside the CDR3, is DTGVSQNPRHKITKRGQNVTFRCDPISEHNRLYWYRQTLGQGPEFLTYFQNEAQLEKSRLLSDRFSAERPKGSFSTLEIQRTEQGDSAMYLCASSISGQNTGELFFGEGSRLTVL.

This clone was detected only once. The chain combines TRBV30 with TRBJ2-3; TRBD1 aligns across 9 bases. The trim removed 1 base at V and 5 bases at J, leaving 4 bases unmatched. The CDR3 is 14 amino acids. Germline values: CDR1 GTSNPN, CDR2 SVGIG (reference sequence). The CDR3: CAWSEGQGLDTQYF. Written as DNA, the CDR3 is TGTGCCTGGAGTGAGGGACAGGGTTTAGATACGCAGTATTTT.

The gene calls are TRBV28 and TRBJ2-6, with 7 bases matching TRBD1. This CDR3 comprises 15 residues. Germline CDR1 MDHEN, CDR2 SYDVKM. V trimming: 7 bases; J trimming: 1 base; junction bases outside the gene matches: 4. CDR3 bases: TGTGCCAGCACCCCGACAGGGTCTGGGGCCAACGTCCTGACTTTC. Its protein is CASTPTGSGANVLTF.

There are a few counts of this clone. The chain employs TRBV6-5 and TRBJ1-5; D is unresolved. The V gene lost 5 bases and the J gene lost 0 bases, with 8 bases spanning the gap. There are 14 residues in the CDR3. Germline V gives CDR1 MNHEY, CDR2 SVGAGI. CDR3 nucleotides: TGTGCCAGCAGTCTCACAGATAGCAATCAGCCCCAGCATTTT. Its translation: CASSLTDSNQPQHF.

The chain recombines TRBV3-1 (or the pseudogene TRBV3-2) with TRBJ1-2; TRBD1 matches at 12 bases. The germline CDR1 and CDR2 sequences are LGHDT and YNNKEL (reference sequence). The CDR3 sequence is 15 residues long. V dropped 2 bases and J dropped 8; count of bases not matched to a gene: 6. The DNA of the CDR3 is TGTGCCAGCAGCCAAAGGGGACAGGGGGCCGGAGGCTACACCTTC. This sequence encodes CASSQRGQGAGGYTF.

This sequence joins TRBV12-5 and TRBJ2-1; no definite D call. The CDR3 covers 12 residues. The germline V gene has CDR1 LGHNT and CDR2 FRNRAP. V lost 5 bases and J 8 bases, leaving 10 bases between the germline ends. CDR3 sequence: CASGLDLHEQFF. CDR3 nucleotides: TGTGCTAGTGGTCTTGACTTACATGAGCAGTTCTTC.

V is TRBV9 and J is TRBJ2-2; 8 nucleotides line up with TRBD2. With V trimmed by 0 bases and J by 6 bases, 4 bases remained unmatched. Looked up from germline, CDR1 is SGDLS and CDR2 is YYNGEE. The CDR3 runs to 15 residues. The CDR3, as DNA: TGTGCCAGCAGCGTAGCCGGGGGGGCCCCCGGGGAGCTGTTTTTT. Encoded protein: CASSVAGGAPGELFF.

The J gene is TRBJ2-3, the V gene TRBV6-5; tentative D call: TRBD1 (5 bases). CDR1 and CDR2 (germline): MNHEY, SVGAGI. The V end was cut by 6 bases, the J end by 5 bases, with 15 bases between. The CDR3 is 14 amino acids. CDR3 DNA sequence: TGTGCCAGCAGGATACAGGTTACAGGAGATACGCAGTATTTT. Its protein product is CASRIQVTGDTQYF.

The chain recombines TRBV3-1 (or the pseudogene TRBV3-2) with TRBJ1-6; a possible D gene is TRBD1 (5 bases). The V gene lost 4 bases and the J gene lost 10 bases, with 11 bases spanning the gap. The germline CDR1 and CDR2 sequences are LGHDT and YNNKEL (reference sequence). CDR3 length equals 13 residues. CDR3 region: CASSLDISSPLHF. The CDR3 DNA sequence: TGTGCCAGCAGCCTGGACATATCCTCACCCCTCCACTTT.

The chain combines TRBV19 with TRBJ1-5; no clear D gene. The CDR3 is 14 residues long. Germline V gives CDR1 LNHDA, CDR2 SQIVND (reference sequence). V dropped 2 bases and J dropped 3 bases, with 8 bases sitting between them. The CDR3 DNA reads TGTGCCAGTAGTATATGGTCTAACAATCAGCCCCAGCATTTT. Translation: CASSIWSNNQPQHF.

CDR3 DNA sequence: TGTGCCAGTAGTTTGAACGCCCAGGTCAATCAGCCCCAGCATTTT. Translating gives CASSLNAQVNQPQHF. The gene calls are TRBV19 and TRBJ1-5; D is unclear. This CDR3 is built from 15 residues. V lost 5 bases, J lost 3 bases, and 14 bases lay in between. CDR1 LNHDA and CDR2 SQIVND come from the germline V gene (reference sequence).

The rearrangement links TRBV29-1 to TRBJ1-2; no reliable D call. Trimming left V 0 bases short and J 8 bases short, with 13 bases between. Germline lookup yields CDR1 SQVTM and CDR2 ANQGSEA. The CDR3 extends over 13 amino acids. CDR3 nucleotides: TGCAGCGTTGAAGATCGTCAGTTCTGGGGCTACACCTTC. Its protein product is CSVEDRQFWGYTF.

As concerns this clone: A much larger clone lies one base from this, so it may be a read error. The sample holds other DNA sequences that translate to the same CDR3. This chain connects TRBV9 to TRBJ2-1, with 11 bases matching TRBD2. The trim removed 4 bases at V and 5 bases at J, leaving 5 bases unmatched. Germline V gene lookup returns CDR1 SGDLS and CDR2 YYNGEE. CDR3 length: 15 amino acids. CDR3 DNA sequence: TGTGCCAGCAGCCCGGGACTAGCGGCTAACAATGAGCAGTTCTTC. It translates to CASSPGLAANNEQFF.

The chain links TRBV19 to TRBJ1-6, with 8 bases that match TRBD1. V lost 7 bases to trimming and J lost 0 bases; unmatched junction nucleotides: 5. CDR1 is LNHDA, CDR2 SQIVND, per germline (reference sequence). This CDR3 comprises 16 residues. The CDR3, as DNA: TGTGCCAGTACCCGGACAGGGAGCTCCTATAATTCACCCCTCCACTTT. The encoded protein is CASTRTGSSYNSPLHF.